The 30 T cell receptor beta chains in this list originate from one sample, sequenced in a study of T cells of healthy individuals. TCRdb redid the calling of the 5' RACE reads with MiXCR, one entry per CDR3 protein. The data show about 96,000 distinct CDR3 sequences, 17% seen once. These receptors were taken from a human donor in good health.

In its sample, this clonotype was seen a few times. The CDR3 loop reads CASSSVTPYEQYF. Written as DNA, the CDR3 is TGTGCCAGCAGTTCCGTCACACCTTACGAGCAGTACTTC. V usage is TRBV6-2 or TRBV6-3 and J usage is TRBJ2-7; no clear D. V lost 4 bases to trimming and J lost 4 bases, with 11 bases between them. The CDR3 consists of 13 residues. Germline values: CDR1 MNHEY, CDR2 SVGEGT.

In this sample, this clonotype turned up many times. The chain is built from TRBV20-1 and TRBJ2-3; 7 nucleotides align to TRBD1. Germline lookup yields CDR1 DFQATT and CDR2 SNEGSKA (reference sequence). V was clipped by 0 bases and J by 11 bases; unmatched bases: 5. The CDR3 length is 12 residues. The CDR3 nucleotides are TGCAGTGCTAGAGAGAGGGGGCAGTGGCAGTATTTT. As protein: CSARERGQWQYF.

This clonotype was detected ten times or more. V usage is TRBV6-6 and J usage is TRBJ1-1; 9 bases line up with TRBD1. Germline values: CDR1 MNHNY, CDR2 SVGAGI (reference sequence). After removal of 5 bases from V and 7 bases from J, the junction contained 8 bases not matched to a gene. CDR3 size: 14 residues. As DNA, the CDR3 is TGTGCCAGCAGTCTTAGGGACAGGGCGATTGAAGCTTTCTTT. Translated, it gives CASSLRDRAIEAFF.

This clonotype was detected only a few times. This chain connects TRBV29-1 to TRBJ1-5, with D possibly matching TRBD1 (6 bases). The CDR3 length is 15 residues. CDR1 and CDR2 (germline): SQVTM, ANQGSEA. V was pared by 4 bases and J by 5 bases, with 18 bases between. DNA of the CDR3: TGCAGCGTTGTGCTCCGGGGGCGACGTGATCAGCCCCAGCATTTT. Translation: CSVVLRGRRDQPQHF.

Only a few counts were recorded for this clonotype. V gene TRBV6-2 or TRBV6-3 combines with J gene TRBJ2-2, with 7 positions matching TRBD1. Trimming at V came to 5 bases and at J to 2 bases, leaving 5 bases not matched to a gene. The CDR3 loop spans 15 amino acids. Germline loops: CDR1 MNHEY, CDR2 SVGEGT. CDR3 sequence reads: CASSRGDRNTGELFF. CDR3 coding DNA: TGTGCCAGCAGTCGAGGGGACAGAAACACCGGGGAGCTGTTTTTT.

The table lists this clonotype with a few counts. The chain is built from TRBV28 and TRBJ2-7, with 13 bases that match TRBD2. The CDR3 loop spans 16 amino acids. The trim removed 6 bases at V and 5 bases at J, leaving 10 bases unmatched. The germline V gene encodes CDR1 MDHEN and CDR2 SYDVKM. CDR3 in DNA: TGTGCCAGCAGAACAGGCGGGACTAGCGGGACCCACGAGCAGTACTTC. The encoded protein is CASRTGGTSGTHEQYF.

The chain couples TRBV20-1 to TRBJ2-3, with a possible D match to TRBD2 (6 bases). Germline V CDR1 and CDR2: DFQATT, SNEGSKA (reference sequence). CDR3 length: 14 amino acids. The V and J ends lost 4 bases and 2 bases respectively, with 13 bases between them. Here the CDR3 DNA reads TGCAGTGCTAAATCTAGCGCCTCCACAGATACGCAGTATTTT. It encodes CSAKSSASTDTQYF.

This clonotype showed up just a few times. The chain recombines TRBV11-2 with TRBJ2-7; TRBD2 matches 8 bases. Germline CDR1 and CDR2: SGHAT and FQNNGV. This CDR3 comprises 16 residues. V trimming: 6 bases; J trimming: 0 bases; junction bases outside the gene matches: 10. CDR3 protein: CASRRTSGPSSYEQYF. Written as DNA, the CDR3 is TGTGCCAGCAGGAGAACTAGCGGTCCTTCCTCCTACGAGCAGTACTTC.

The chain couples TRBV2 to TRBJ1-1; D is unresolved. Trimming removed 6 bases at V and 8 bases at J, with 7 bases between. Germline CDR1 is SNHLY and CDR2 is FYNNEI. The CDR3 spans 10 residues. This chain's CDR3 is CASSTSEAFF. The CDR3 region has the DNA TGTGCCAGCAGCACATCGGAAGCTTTCTTT.

J is TRBJ1-4 and V is TRBV11-2, with D possibly TRBD1 on 5 matching bases. The V gene lost 5 bases and the J gene lost 6 bases, with 13 bases spanning the gap. CDR3 size: 14 residues. Germline V CDR1 and CDR2: SGHAT, FQNNGV. The CDR3 spells CASSLQGHDEKLFF. CDR3 bases: TGTGCCAGCAGCCTCCAGGGCCATGATGAAAAACTGTTTTTT.

The chain combines TRBV4-2 with TRBJ1-6, with D perhaps TRBD1 (5 bases). V lost 0 bases to trimming and J lost 0 bases, with 9 bases between them. CDR3 length equals 17 residues. Germline V CDR1 and CDR2: LGHNA, YNFKEQ. CDR3 protein: CASSQEGVSSYNSPLHF. DNA of the CDR3: TGTGCCAGCAGCCAAGAGGGGGTGAGCTCCTATAATTCACCCCTCCACTTT.

V usage is TRBV30 and J usage is TRBJ1-5; D uncertain. Per germline, CDR1 GTSNPN and CDR2 SVGIG (reference sequence). The CDR3 is made up of 15 amino acids. The V gene lost 3 bases and the J gene lost 3 bases, with 15 bases spanning the gap. The CDR3 loop reads CAWSPLKIANQPQHF. The CDR3 nucleotides are TGTGCCTGGAGCCCCTTGAAAATCGCCAATCAGCCCCAGCATTTT.

The rearrangement joins TRBV10-3 to TRBJ2-3; D is possibly TRBD1 or TRBD2 (5 bases each). V was clipped by 5 bases and J by 0 bases, with 6 bases between them. The CDR3 length is 13 residues. Germline values: CDR1 ENHRY, CDR2 SYGVKD. Here the CDR3 DNA reads TGTGCCATCAGTCGGGACAGCACAGATACGCAGTATTTT. This translates into CAISRDSTDTQYF.

The chain uses TRBV15 and TRBJ1-2; perhaps TRBD1 as D (5 bases). Germline V lookup: CDR1 LNHNV, CDR2 YYDKDF (reference sequence). V was trimmed by 0 bases and J by 2 bases, leaving 13 bases between them. The CDR3 totals 16 residues. DNA for the CDR3: TGTGCCACCAGCAGAGAACGACAGACATTAAACTATGGCTACACCTTC. Its translation: CATSRERQTLNYGYTF. The entire variable domain, with the rest obtained from reference TRBV15 and TRBJ1-2, is as follows: DAMVIQNPRYQVTQFGKPVTLSCSQTLNHNVMYWYQQKSSQAPKLLFHYYDKDFNNEADTPDNFQSRRPNTSFCFLDIRSPGLGDTAMYLCATSRERQTLNYGYTFGSGTRLTVV.

The table lists this clonotype with a few counts. The chain combines TRBV29-1 with TRBJ2-2; tentatively, D is TRBD1 or TRBD2 (5 bases each). CDR1 and CDR2 from the germline V gene are SQVTM and ANQGSEA. Trimming pared 5 bases from V and 4 bases from J, leaving 14 bases between. CDR3 length: 14 amino acids. The CDR3 sequence is CSVSIGAGTGELFF. The CDR3 nucleotides are TGCAGCGTTTCCATCGGGGCAGGCACCGGGGAGCTGTTTTTT.

This clonotype has more than one count but fewer than ten. The rearrangement links TRBV28 to TRBJ2-7; weak D call: TRBD1 (5 bases). Germline loops: CDR1 MDHEN, CDR2 SYDVKM. The CDR3 covers 13 residues. V was clipped by 2 bases and J by 4 bases, with 9 bases between them. CDR3 residues: CASSLRGLYEQYF. The CDR3 DNA reads as TGTGCCAGCAGTTTAAGGGGTCTGTACGAGCAGTACTTC.

V is TRBV28 and J is TRBJ2-5; 11 positions match TRBD2. Germline CDR1 MDHEN, CDR2 SYDVKM. The CDR3 is made up of 17 amino acids. V shed 2 bases and J 2 bases; nucleotides not matched to a gene: 7. DNA of the CDR3: TGTGCCAGCAGTTTAGGACTAGCGGGTGGTACACAAGAGACCCAGTACTTC. This codes for CASSLGLAGGTQETQYF. Looking up the rest from reference TRBV28 and TRBJ2-5 gives the full variable domain: DVKVTQSSRYLVKRTGEKVFLECVQDMDHENMFWYRQDPGLGLRLIYFSYDVKMKEKGDIPEGYSVSREKKERFSLILESASTNQTSMYLCASSLGLAGGTQETQYFGPGTRLLVL.

This clonotype was found a few times. The rearrangement joins TRBV12-3 or TRBV12-4 to TRBJ2-5; no reliable D call. The CDR3 runs 13 residues. Trimming stripped 1 base from V and 5 bases from J, with 8 bases between. The CDR3 coding sequence is TGTGCCAGCAGTTTAGGCGCCGCGGAGACCCAGTACTTC. Translated, it gives CASSLGAAETQYF.

The table lists this clonotype with a few counts. The rearrangement joins TRBV15 to TRBJ1-5; D might be TRBD1 (5 bases). V was trimmed by 5 bases and J by 0 bases, leaving 11 bases between them. In germline, CDR1 is LNHNV, CDR2 YYDKDF (reference sequence). The CDR3 runs 15 residues. The CDR3 sequence: CATSHGGNSNQPQHF. CDR3 in DNA: TGTGCCACCAGCCACGGGGGGAATAGCAATCAGCCCCAGCATTTT.

This clonotype was recorded many times. This rearrangement joins TRBV20-1 to TRBJ1-2, with D unclear. Germline V gives CDR1 DFQATT, CDR2 SNEGSKA (reference sequence). The V end was cut by 0 bases, the J end by 3 bases, with 14 bases between. The CDR3 extends over 15 amino acids. The CDR3 coding sequence is TGCAGTGCTAGAGATCAACACAGCCTAGACTATGGCTACACCTTC. Protein: CSARDQHSLDYGYTF.

This clonotype showed up many times. The CDR3 protein is CASTYLTGGRGNIQYF. CDR3 sequence (DNA): TGTGCCAGCACTTACCTTACAGGGGGTAGGGGAAACATTCAGTACTTC. V usage is TRBV28 and J usage is TRBJ2-4; the match to TRBD1 covers 8 bases. The CDR3 has 16 residues. Germline V gene sequence: CDR1 MDHEN, CDR2 SYDVKM. The V and J ends lost 7 bases and 6 bases, in that order; junction bases with no gene match: 14.

The chain couples TRBV5-5 to TRBJ1-5; no clear D gene. The V end lost 4 bases, the J end lost 4 bases, and 15 bases lay between the germline ends. The germline V gene encodes CDR1 SGHKS and CDR2 YYEKEE (reference sequence). The CDR3 has 15 residues. The CDR3 spells CASSQGLGRNQPQHF. DNA for the CDR3: TGTGCCAGCAGCCAAGGGTTGGGCAGAAATCAGCCCCAGCATTTT.

This clonotype was seen a handful of times. This sequence joins TRBV27 and TRBJ1-2; D not resolved. Germline values: CDR1 MNHEY, CDR2 SMNVEV (reference sequence). This CDR3 contains 15 residues. Trimming took 1 base from V and 4 from J, leaving 13 bases between them. CDR3 amino acids: CASSLYRPGGYGYTF. CDR3 coding DNA: TGTGCCAGCAGTTTATACAGACCGGGCGGCTATGGCTACACCTTC.

CDR3 DNA: TGCAGTGATTTAGCGGGAGGCCTCTACAATGAGCAGTTCTTC. Translating it yields CSDLAGGLYNEQFF. J is TRBJ2-1 and V is TRBV20-1, with 10 nucleotides matching TRBD2. The CDR3 is 14 amino acids. The ends lost 7 bases at V and 3 bases at J; junction bases unmatched: 6. Germline assignment: CDR1 DFQATT and CDR2 SNEGSKA (reference sequence).

The CDR3 here is CASSYGVQAEAFF. The CDR3 DNA is TGTGCCAGCAGTTACGGGGTTCAGGCTGAAGCTTTCTTT. The chain carries TRBV6-6 and TRBJ1-1; no firm D call. The V and J ends lost 2 bases and 6 bases respectively, with 10 bases between them. Germline-derived CDR1 and CDR2 are MNHNY and SVGAGI (reference sequence). The CDR3 loop spans 13 amino acids.

This clonotype was picked up a small number of times. J is TRBJ2-1 and V is TRBV7-2, with D possibly called TRBD1 or TRBD2 (5 bases each). CDR1 is SGHTA, CDR2 FQGNSA, per germline. The germline V and J ends were trimmed by 7 bases and 0 bases, with 16 bases remaining between them. The CDR3 consists of 16 residues. The CDR3 is CASNLYWGSSYNEQFF. CDR3 bases: TGTGCCAGCAACCTTTATTGGGGGAGCTCCTACAATGAGCAGTTCTTC.

The J gene is TRBJ2-7, the V gene TRBV11-2; D gene ambiguous. Germline V gene data show CDR1 as SGHAT and CDR2 as FQNNGV. V lost 4 bases and J lost 4, with 14 bases in between. This CDR3 contains 14 residues. Here the CDR3 reads CASSSRKNGYEQYF. CDR3 nucleotide sequence: TGTGCCAGCAGCTCCCGAAAGAACGGATACGAGCAGTACTTC.

This chain connects TRBV29-1 to TRBJ2-2; D unresolved. The germline V gene has CDR1 SQVTM and CDR2 ANQGSEA. The CDR3 contains 11 residues. V was trimmed by 6 bases and J by 6 bases, leaving 8 bases between them. CDR3 in amino acids: CSVLGPGELFF. The CDR3 DNA reads TGCAGCGTACTCGGACCCGGGGAGCTGTTTTTT.

The chain recombines TRBV6-6 with TRBJ2-5, with 12 bases lining up with TRBD2. The CDR3 totals 17 residues. The J segment lost 5 bases and the V segment lost 4 bases, leaving 11 bases of the junction unmatched. Germline V gives CDR1 MNHNY, CDR2 SVGAGI (reference sequence). CDR3 in DNA: TGTGCCAGCAGTTCGACCAGACTAGCGGGAGTGGAGGAGACCCAGTACTTC. Protein: CASSSTRLAGVEETQYF.

This clonotype was seen a few times. The CDR3 DNA is TGTGCCAGCAGTGAGCACGAGCGGCAAGAGACCCAGTACTTC. It specifies CASSEHERQETQYF. This sequence joins TRBV28 and TRBJ2-5; possible D gene TRBD2, 5 bases. Trimming removed 5 bases from V and 2 bases from J, with 12 bases in between. The germline gives CDR1 MDHEN, CDR2 SYDVKM. The CDR3 has 14 residues.